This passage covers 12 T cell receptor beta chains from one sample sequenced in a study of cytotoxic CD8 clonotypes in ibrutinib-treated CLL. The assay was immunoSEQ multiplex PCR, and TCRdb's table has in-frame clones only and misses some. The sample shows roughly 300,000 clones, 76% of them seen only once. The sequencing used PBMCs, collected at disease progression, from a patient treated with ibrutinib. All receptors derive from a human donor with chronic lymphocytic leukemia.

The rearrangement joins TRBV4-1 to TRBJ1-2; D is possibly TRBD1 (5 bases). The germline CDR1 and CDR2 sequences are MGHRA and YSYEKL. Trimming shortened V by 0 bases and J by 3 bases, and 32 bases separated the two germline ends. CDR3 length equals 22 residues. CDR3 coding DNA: TGCGCCAGCAGCCAAGACCGGGGGTTTTCGGGATTTCCCTTTCGAGACGACTATGGCTACACCTTC. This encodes CASSQDRGFSGFPFRDDYGYTF.

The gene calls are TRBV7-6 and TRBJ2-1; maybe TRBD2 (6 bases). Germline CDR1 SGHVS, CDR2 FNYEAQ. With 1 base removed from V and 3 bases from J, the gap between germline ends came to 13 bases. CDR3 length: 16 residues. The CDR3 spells CASSLVRRAVYNEQFF. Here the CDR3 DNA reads TGTGCCAGCAGCTTAGTGAGGAGGGCAGTCTACAATGAGCAGTTCTTC.

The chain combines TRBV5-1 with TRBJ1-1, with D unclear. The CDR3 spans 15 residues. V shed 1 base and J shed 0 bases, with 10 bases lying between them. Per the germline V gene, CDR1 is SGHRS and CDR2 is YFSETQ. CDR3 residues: CASSLYLSLNTEAFF. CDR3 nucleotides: TGCGCCAGCAGCTTGTATCTCAGTCTGAACACTGAAGCTTTCTTT.

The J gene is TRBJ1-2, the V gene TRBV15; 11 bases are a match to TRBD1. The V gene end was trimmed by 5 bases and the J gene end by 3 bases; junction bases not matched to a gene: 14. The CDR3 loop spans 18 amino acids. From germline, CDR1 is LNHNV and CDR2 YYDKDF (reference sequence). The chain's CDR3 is CATSAIGQGARIHYGYTF. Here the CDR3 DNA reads TGTGCCACCAGCGCCATCGGACAGGGGGCGCGGATTCACTATGGCTACACCTTC.

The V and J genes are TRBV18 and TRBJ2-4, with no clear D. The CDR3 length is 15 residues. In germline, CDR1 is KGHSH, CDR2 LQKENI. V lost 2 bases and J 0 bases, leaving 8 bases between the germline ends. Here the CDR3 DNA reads TGTGCCAGCTCACCAGGCTGGCTAGCCAAAAACATTCAGTACTTC. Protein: CASSPGWLAKNIQYF.

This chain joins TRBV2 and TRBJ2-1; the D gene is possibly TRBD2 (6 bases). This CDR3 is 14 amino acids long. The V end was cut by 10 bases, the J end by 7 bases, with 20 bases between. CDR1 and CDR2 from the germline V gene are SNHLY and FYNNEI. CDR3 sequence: CAIPSPLAYNEQFF. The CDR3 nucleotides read TGTGCCATCCCCTCCCCACTAGCTTATAATGAGCAGTTCTTC. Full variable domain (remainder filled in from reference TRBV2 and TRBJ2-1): EPEVTQTPSHQVTQMGQEVILRCVPISNHLYFYWYRQILGQKVEFLVSFYNNEISEKSEIFDDQFSVERPDGSNFTLKIRSTKLEDSAMYFCAIPSPLAYNEQFFGPGTRLTVL.

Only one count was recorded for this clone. The CDR3 sequence is CASREEHRGHGYTF. The CDR3 DNA reads TGTGCCAGCAGGGAAGAACACAGGGGGCATGGCTACACCTTC. The chain combines TRBV28 with TRBJ1-2; TRBD1 aligns across 9 bases. Germline values: CDR1 MDHEN, CDR2 SYDVKM. CDR3 length: 14 amino acids. With 6 bases clipped from V and 6 bases from J, the junction kept 8 bases outside the gene matches.

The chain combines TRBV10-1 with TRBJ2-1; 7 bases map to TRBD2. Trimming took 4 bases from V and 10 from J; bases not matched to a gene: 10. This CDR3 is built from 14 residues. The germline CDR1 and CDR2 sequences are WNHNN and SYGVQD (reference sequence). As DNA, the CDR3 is TGCGCCAGCAGTGTCAGCGGGGTCATGGGAGAGCAGTTCTTC. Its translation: CASSVSGVMGEQFF.

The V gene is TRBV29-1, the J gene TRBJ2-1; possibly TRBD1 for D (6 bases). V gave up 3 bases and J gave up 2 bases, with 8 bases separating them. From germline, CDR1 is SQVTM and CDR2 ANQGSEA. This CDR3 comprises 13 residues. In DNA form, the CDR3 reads TGCAGCGTTGAGGGGGCGGCCTACAATGAGCAGTTCTTC. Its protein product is CSVEGAAYNEQFF.

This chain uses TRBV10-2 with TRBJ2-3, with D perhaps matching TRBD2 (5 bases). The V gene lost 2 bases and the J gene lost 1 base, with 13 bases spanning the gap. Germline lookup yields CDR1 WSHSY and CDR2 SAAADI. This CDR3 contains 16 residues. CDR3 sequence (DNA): TGCGCCAGCAGTGAGATCAGCGGAGCGGGCACAGATACGCAGTATTTT. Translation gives CASSEISGAGTDTQYF.

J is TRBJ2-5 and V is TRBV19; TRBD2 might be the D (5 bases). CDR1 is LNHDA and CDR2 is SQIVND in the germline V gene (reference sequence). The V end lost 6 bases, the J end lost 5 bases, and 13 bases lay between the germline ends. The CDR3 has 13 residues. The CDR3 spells CASSPPGVETQYF. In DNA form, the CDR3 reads TGTGCCAGTAGCCCTCCCGGGGTGGAGACCCAGTACTTC. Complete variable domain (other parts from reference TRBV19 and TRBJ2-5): DGGITQSPKYLFRKEGQNVTLSCEQNLNHDAMYWYRQDPGQGLRLIYYSQIVNDFQKGDIAEGYSVSREKKESFPLTVTSAQKNPTAFYLCASSPPGVETQYFGPGTRLLVL.

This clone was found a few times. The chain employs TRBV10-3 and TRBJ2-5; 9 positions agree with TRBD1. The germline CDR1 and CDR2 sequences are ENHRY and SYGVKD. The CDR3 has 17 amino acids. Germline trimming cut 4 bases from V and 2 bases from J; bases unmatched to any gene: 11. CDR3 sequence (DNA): TGTGCCATCAGTGCCGCTAACAGGGGGCGCCGACAAGAGACCCAGTACTTC. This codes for CAISAANRGRRQETQYF.